This T cell receptor (beta chain) was sequenced for a study of T cell changes during pregnancy in multiple sclerosis. Sequenced by immunoSEQ multiplex PCR; TCRdb stores in-frame clones only, minus some. The sample shows 50,000 to 80,000 clones, 75% to 95% of them seen only once. This CDR3 region has 14 residues. Between the trimmed V and J ends, which lost 5 bases and 1 base, there was a span of 11 bases. In germline, CDR1 is SGHVS, CDR2 FNYEAQ. The sample in question was CD8+ T cells from peripheral blood mononuclear cells, obtained before pregnancy. The chain joins TRBV7-6 to TRBJ1-1; D is uncertain. This receptor was taken from a female donor with multiple sclerosis, enrolled in a pregnancy study. The CDR3: CASSLREGNTEAFF. In nucleotides, the CDR3 is TGTGCCAGCAGCCTTAGGGAGGGGAACACTGAAGCTTTCTTT. Combining the CDR3 with reference TRBV7-6 and TRBJ1-1 gives the whole variable domain GAGVSQSPRYKVTKRGQDVALRCDPISGHVSLYWYRQALGQGPEFLTYFNYEAQQDKSGLPNDRFSAERPEGSISTLTIQRTEQRDSAMYRCASSLREGNTEAFFGQGTRLTVV.